What follows describes a single T cell receptor beta chain. People who had autoimmune disease history or systemic immunosuppression were excluded. There are 14 residues in the CDR3. Germline lookup yields CDR1 SGHNT and CDR2 YENEEA. V was pared by 4 bases and J by 2 bases, with 1 base of the junction left unmatched. This record belongs to a study of OX40 agonist ivuxolimab in advanced cancers. Whole-study context: Ivuxolimab, an antibody that agonizes OX40 (CD134), was administered to the patients. Allowance was made for prior anti-PD-1, anti-PD-L1 or anti-CTLA-4 therapy, and about 37% had some.

Measured with immunoSEQ multiplex PCR; TCRdb has only the in-frame clones, and not every one. The profile shows roughly 50,000 clones, about 81% of them singletons. This TCR came from an adult with an advanced solid tumor such as melanoma, head and neck, liver or kidney cancer. The rearrangement uses TRBV11-3 and TRBJ2-3; 9 bases line up with TRBD2. Source: CD4+ or CD8+ T cells sorted from blood, taken in a trial of the OX40 agonist ivuxolimab. The CDR3 loop reads CASSSSGATDTQYF. The CDR3 bases are TGTGCCAGCAGCTCTAGCGGGGCCACAGATACGCAGTATTTT.